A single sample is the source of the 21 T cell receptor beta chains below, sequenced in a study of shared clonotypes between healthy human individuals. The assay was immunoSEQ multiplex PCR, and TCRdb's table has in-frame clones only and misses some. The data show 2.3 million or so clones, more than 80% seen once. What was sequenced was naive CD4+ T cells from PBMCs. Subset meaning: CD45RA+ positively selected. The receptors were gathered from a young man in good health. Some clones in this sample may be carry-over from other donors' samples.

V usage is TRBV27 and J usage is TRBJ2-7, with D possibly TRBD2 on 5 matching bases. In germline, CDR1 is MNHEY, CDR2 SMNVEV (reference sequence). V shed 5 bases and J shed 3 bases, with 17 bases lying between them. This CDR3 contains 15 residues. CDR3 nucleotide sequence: TGTGCCAGCAGTCCGGACGGAGAGGGTAACTACGAGCAGTACTTC. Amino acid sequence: CASSPDGEGNYEQYF.

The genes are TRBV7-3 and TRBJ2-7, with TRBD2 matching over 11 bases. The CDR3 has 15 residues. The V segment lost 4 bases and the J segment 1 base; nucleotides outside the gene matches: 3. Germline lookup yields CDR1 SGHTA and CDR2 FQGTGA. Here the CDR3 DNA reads TGTGCCAGCAGCTCGGGACTAGCGGTTTCCTACGAGCAGTACTTC. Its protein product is CASSSGLAVSYEQYF.

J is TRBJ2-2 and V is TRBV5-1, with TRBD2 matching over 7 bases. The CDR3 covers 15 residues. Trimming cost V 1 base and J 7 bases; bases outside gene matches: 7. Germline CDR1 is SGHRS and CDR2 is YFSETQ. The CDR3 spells CASSLWTSGGGELFF. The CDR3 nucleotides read TGCGCCAGCAGCTTGTGGACTAGTGGTGGCGGGGAGCTGTTTTTT.

This CDR3 reads CASSTGISRVIDIQYF. CDR3 bases: TGTGCCAGTAGTACGGGGATCAGCAGGGTAATTGACATTCAGTACTTC. The rearrangement uses TRBV19 and TRBJ2-4; either TRBD1 or TRBD2 may fit D (5 bases each). Germline CDR1 reads LNHDA; CDR2 reads SQIVND (reference sequence). V lost 4 bases and J lost 8, with 21 bases in between. This CDR3 contains 16 residues.

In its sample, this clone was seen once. The CDR3 here is CASSSGPGAEAFF. The CDR3 DNA reads TGTGCCAGCAGTTCGGGACCTGGCGCTGAAGCTTTCTTT. This chain joins TRBV2 and TRBJ1-1; a weak D match, TRBD1 (5 bases). The CDR3 extends over 13 amino acids. The germline CDR1 and CDR2 sequences are SNHLY and FYNNEI. Trimming took off 5 bases at V and 6 bases at J, with 13 bases between the two ends.

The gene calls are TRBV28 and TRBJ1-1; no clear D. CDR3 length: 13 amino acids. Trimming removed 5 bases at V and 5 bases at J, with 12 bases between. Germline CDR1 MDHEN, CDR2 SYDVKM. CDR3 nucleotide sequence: TGTGCCAGCAGTCCCCCCGGGGATACTGAAGCTTTCTTT. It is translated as CASSPPGDTEAFF.

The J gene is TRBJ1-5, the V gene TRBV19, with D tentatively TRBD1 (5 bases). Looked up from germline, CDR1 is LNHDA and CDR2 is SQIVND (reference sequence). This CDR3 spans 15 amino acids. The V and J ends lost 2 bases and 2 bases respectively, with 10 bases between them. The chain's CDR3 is CASSIQGDGNQPQHF. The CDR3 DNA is TGTGCCAGTAGTATACAGGGAGACGGCAATCAGCCCCAGCATTTT.

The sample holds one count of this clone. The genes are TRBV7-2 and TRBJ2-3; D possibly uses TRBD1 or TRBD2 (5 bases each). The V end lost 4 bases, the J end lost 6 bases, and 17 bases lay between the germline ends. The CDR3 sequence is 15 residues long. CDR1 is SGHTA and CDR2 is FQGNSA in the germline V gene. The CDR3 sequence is CASSSGTHSADTQYF. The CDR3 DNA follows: TGTGCCAGCAGCTCAGGGACCCACTCCGCGGATACGCAGTATTTT.

The CDR3 protein is CASSPRLAGDPPEQYF. The CDR3 nucleotides read TGCGCCAGCAGCCCGAGACTAGCGGGAGACCCGCCCGAGCAGTACTTC. V and J are TRBV4-1 and TRBJ2-7; 12 bases line up with TRBD2. V was clipped by 4 bases and J by 6 bases; unmatched bases: 10. The CDR3 length is 16 residues. Germline CDR1 reads MGHRA; CDR2 reads YSYEKL.

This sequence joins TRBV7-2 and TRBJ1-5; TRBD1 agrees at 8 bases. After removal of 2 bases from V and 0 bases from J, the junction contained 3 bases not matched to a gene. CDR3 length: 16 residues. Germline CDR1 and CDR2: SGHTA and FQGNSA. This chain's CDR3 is CASSLMGQASNQPQHF. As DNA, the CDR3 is TGTGCCAGCAGCTTAATGGGACAGGCTAGCAATCAGCCCCAGCATTTT. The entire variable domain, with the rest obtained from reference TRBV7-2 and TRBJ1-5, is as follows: GAGVSQSPSNKVTEKGKDVELRCDPISGHTALYWYRQSLGQGLEFLIYFQGNSAPDKSGLPSDRFSAERTGGSVSTLTIQRTQQEDSAVYLCASSLMGQASNQPQHFGDGTRLSIL.

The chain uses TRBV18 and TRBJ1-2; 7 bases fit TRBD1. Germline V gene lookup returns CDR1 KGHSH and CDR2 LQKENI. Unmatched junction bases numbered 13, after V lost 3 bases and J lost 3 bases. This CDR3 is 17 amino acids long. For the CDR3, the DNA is TGTGCCAGCTCACCCGGGACAGACGTATACCCTTACTATGGCTACACCTTC. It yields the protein CASSPGTDVYPYYGYTF.

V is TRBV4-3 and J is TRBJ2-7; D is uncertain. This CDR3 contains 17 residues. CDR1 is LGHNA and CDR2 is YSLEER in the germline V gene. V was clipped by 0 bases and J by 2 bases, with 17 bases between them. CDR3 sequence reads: CASSQDVRYTSTYEQYF. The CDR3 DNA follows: TGCGCCAGCAGCCAAGATGTCCGTTACACCTCCACCTACGAGCAGTACTTC.

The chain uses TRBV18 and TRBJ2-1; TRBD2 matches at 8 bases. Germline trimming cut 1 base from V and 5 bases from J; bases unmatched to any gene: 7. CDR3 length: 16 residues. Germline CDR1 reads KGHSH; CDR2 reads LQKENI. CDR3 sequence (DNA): TGTGCCAGCTCACCACGTCCGGGACTAGAGGACAATGAGCAGTTCTTC. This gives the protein CASSPRPGLEDNEQFF.

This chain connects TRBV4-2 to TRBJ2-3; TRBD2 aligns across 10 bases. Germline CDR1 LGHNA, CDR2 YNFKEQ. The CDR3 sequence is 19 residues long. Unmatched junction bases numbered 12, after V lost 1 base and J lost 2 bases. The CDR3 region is CASSQVALAGAVNTDTQYF. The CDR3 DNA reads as TGTGCCAGCAGCCAAGTGGCCCTAGCGGGAGCCGTAAACACAGATACGCAGTATTTT.

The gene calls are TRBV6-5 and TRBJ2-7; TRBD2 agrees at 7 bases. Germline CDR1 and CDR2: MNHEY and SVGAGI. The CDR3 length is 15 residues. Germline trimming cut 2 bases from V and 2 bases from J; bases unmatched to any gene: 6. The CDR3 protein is CASSYTGLGPYEQYF. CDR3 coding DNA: TGTGCCAGCAGTTACACAGGACTAGGACCCTACGAGCAGTACTTC.

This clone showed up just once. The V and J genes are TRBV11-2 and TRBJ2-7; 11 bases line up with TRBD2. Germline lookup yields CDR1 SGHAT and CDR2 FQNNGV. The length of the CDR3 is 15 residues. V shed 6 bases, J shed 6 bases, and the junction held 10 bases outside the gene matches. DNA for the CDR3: TGTGCCAGCAGGGCCACTAGCGGGAGCCGAGCCGAGCAGTACTTC. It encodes CASRATSGSRAEQYF.

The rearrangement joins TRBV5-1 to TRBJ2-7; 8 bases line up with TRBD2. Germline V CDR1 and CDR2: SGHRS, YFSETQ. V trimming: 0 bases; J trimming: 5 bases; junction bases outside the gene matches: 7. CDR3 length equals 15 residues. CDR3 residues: CASSLGAGAFDEQYF. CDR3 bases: TGCGCCAGCAGCTTGGGAGCGGGAGCGTTCGACGAGCAGTACTTC. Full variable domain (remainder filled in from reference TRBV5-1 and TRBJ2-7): KAGVTQTPRYLIKTRGQQVTLSCSPISGHRSVSWYQQTPGQGLQFLFEYFSETQRNKGNFPGRFSGRQFSNSRSEMNVSTLELGDSALYLCASSLGAGAFDEQYFGPGTRLTVT.

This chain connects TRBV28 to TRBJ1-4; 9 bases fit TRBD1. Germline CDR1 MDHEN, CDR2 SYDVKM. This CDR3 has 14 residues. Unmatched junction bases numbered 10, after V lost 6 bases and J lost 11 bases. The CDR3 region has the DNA TGTGCCAGCAGGAAACAGGGGGCCCCGAAGAAACTGTTTTTT. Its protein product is CASRKQGAPKKLFF.

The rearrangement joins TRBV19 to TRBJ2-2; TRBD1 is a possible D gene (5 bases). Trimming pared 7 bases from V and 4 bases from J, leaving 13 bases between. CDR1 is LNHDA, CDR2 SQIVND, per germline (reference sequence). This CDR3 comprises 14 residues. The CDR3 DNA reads TGTGCCAGTACCCACCGCAGGGCCACCGGGGAGCTGTTTTTT. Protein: CASTHRRATGELFF.

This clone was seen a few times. CDR3 in amino acids: CSARDRDEAFF. CDR3 coding DNA: TGCAGTGCTAGAGATCGAGATGAAGCTTTCTTT. The chain couples TRBV20-1 to TRBJ1-1; D uncertain. The V end was cut by 0 bases, the J end by 7 bases, with 6 bases between. Germline CDR1 reads DFQATT; CDR2 reads SNEGSKA (reference sequence). The CDR3 has 11 residues.

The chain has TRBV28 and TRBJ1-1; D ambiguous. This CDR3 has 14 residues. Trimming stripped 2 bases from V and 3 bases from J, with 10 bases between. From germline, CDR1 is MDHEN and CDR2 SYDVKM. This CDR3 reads CASSLAPRDTEAFF. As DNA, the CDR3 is TGTGCCAGCAGTTTAGCCCCCAGAGACACTGAAGCTTTCTTT.